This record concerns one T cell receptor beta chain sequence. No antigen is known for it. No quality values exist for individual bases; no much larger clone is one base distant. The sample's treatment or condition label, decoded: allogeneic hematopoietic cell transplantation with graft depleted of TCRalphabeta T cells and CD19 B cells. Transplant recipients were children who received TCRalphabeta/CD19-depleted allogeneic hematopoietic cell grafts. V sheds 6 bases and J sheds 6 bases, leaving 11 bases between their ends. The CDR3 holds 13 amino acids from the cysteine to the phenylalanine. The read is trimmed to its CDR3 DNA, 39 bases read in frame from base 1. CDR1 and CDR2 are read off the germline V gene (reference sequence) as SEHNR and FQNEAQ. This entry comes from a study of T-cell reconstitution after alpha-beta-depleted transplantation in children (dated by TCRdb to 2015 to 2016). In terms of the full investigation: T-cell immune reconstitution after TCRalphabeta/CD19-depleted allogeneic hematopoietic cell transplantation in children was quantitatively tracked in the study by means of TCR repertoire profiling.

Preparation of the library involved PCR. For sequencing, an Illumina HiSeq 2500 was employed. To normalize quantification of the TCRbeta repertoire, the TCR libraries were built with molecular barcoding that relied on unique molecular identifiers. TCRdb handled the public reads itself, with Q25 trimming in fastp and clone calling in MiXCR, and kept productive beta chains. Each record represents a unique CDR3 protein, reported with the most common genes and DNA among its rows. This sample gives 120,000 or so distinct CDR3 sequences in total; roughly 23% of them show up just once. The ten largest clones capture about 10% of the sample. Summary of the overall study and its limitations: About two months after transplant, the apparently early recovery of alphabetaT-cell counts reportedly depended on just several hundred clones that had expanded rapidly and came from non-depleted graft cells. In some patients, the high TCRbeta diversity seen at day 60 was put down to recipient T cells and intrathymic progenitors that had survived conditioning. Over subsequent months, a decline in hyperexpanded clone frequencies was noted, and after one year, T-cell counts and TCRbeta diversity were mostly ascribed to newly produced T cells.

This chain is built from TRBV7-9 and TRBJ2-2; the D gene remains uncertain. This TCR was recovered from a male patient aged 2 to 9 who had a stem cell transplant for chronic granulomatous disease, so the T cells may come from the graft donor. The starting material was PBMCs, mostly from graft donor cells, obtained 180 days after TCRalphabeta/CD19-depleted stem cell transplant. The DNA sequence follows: TGTGCCAGCAGAGTCAGGTCCCCCGGGGAGCTGTTTTTT. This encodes CASRVRSPGELFF.